Following are 30 T cell receptor beta chains from one sample sequenced in a study of CD8+ T cells in alopecia areata. Sequencing used cDNA as its template, made by extracting RNA and reverse transcribing it. The method was immunoSEQ multiplex PCR; TCRdb's version includes in-frame clones alone and lacks a portion of them. Of about 140,000 clones listed, 62% are singletons. The source material was CD8+ T cells sorted from blood. The receptors come from a human donor in good health.

The chain uses TRBV11-2 and TRBJ2-2; 9 bases match TRBD2. CDR1 is SGHAT, CDR2 FQNNGV, per germline. The junction had 9 bases not matched to a gene; V was cut back by 4 bases and J by 6 bases. The CDR3 is 16 residues long. CDR3 amino acids: CASSYPELAGSGELFF. The CDR3 bases are TGTGCCAGCAGCTATCCCGAACTAGCGGGTTCCGGGGAGCTGTTTTTT.

This sequence joins TRBV4-1 and TRBJ2-3, with 8 bases aligning to TRBD2. From germline, CDR1 is MGHRA and CDR2 YSYEKL. The ends lost 4 bases at V and 6 bases at J; junction bases unmatched: 12. The CDR3 is 16 residues long. The CDR3 region has the DNA TGCGCCAGCAGCCTTTGGACTAGCCCCTTACCTGATACGCAGTATTTT. Protein sequence: CASSLWTSPLPDTQYF.

The genes are TRBV27 and TRBJ2-2; D gene uncertain. Trimming cost V 7 bases and J 5 bases, with 20 bases left between them. Germline V gives CDR1 MNHEY, CDR2 SMNVEV (reference sequence). CDR3 size: 16 residues. CDR3 amino acids: CASTLMGSTRTGELFF. The CDR3 DNA reads TGTGCCAGCACCCTAATGGGCAGTACGAGAACCGGGGAGCTGTTTTTT.

The V and J genes are TRBV5-5 and TRBJ2-3; no reliable D call. The CDR3 covers 14 residues. Between the trimmed V and J ends, which lost 0 bases and 3 bases, there was a span of 8 bases. Looked up from germline, CDR1 is SGHKS and CDR2 is YYEKEE (reference sequence). The CDR3: CASSLAGATDTQYF. The CDR3 bases are TGTGCCAGCAGCTTGGCCGGAGCTACAGATACGCAGTATTTT. The full variable domain, completed using reference TRBV5-5 and TRBJ2-3, is DAGVTQSPTHLIKTRGQQVTLRCSPISGHKSVSWYQQVLGQGPQFIFQYYEKEERGRGNFPDRFSARQFPNYSSELNVNALLLGDSALYLCASSLAGATDTQYFGPGTRLTVL.

This rearrangement joins TRBV2 to TRBJ1-4; D remains unclear. This CDR3 is built from 15 residues. The ends were cut back, 3 bases at V and 8 bases at J, with 16 bases in the middle. The V gene's germline CDR1 is SNHLY and CDR2 FYNNEI. This CDR3 reads CASSDAAGEGEKLFF. DNA for the CDR3: TGTGCCAGCAGTGATGCGGCAGGAGAGGGAGAAAAACTGTTTTTT.

The rearrangement uses TRBV28 and TRBJ2-7; D possibly matches TRBD1 or TRBD2 (5 bases each). Germline V gives CDR1 MDHEN, CDR2 SYDVKM. There are 12 residues in the CDR3. V was shortened by 8 bases and J by 6 bases, with 14 bases between the two germline ends. Written as DNA, the CDR3 is TGTGCCAGCCGGGACGGTGGGGCCGAGCAGTACTTC. Residues: CASRDGGAEQYF.

The chain is built from TRBV4-1 and TRBJ2-1; 9 bases fit TRBD1. With V trimmed by 4 bases and J by 7 bases, 8 bases remained unmatched. CDR1 and CDR2 (germline): MGHRA, YSYEKL. The CDR3 covers 15 residues. This CDR3 reads CASSLGQGQLNEQFF. CDR3 nucleotides: TGCGCCAGCAGCCTGGGACAGGGACAGCTTAATGAGCAGTTCTTC.

As concerns this clone: The identical CDR3 is also encoded by other nucleotide sequences in the sample. The V and J genes are TRBV29-1 and TRBJ1-2; D not resolved. CDR3 length equals 11 residues. The germline CDR1 and CDR2 sequences are SQVTM and ANQGSEA. V was trimmed by 0 bases and J by 6 bases, leaving 5 bases between them. CDR3 residues: CSVEDRNGYTF. The CDR3 DNA is TGCAGCGTTGAAGACAGGAATGGCTACACCTTC.

This clone came up a few times. CDR3 sequence reads: CATSPRSSYEQYF. DNA for the CDR3: TGTGCCACCAGCCCTCGTAGCTCCTACGAGCAGTACTTC. The V and J genes are TRBV15 and TRBJ2-7; D is undetermined. The CDR3 loop spans 13 amino acids. Germline V CDR1 and CDR2: LNHNV, YYDKDF (reference sequence). V was pared by 5 bases and J by 0 bases, with 8 bases between.

The sample holds a few counts of this clone. V is TRBV4-1 and J is TRBJ2-2, with D unclear. The CDR3 covers 15 residues. The germline V gene has CDR1 MGHRA and CDR2 YSYEKL. Trimming removed 3 bases at V and 1 base at J, with 9 bases between. The CDR3 here is CASSQTAGNTGELFF. In DNA, the CDR3 is TGCGCCAGCAGCCAGACCGCAGGGAACACCGGGGAGCTGTTTTTT.

This clone has just one count. The V gene is TRBV27, the J gene TRBJ2-7; D ambiguous. The V end was cut by 4 bases, the J end by 3 bases, with 4 bases between. Germline lookup yields CDR1 MNHEY and CDR2 SMNVEV (reference sequence). The CDR3 runs to 11 residues. CDR3 amino acids: CASSYGYEQYF. CDR3 DNA sequence: TGTGCCAGCAGTTACGGCTACGAGCAGTACTTC.

The chain couples TRBV29-1 to TRBJ2-6; 8 bases map to TRBD1. Germline lookup yields CDR1 SQVTM and CDR2 ANQGSEA. The trim removed 8 bases at V and 1 base at J, leaving 13 bases unmatched. The CDR3 runs 17 residues. The CDR3, as DNA: TGCAGCATCCTTATCAGGGGGCGTAAGTCTGGGGCCAACGTCCTGACTTTC. Translating it yields CSILIRGRKSGANVLTF.

This clone was counted only a few times. This chain uses TRBV29-1 with TRBJ2-7; D unclear. The CDR3 covers 12 residues. Germline values: CDR1 SQVTM, CDR2 ANQGSEA. V was shortened by 7 bases and J by 1 base, with 11 bases between the two germline ends. CDR3 DNA: TGCAGCGCGTTGGGAACATCCTACGAGCAGTACTTC. It encodes CSALGTSYEQYF.

Comment on this clone: A junction boundary mismatches the germline segment, possibly from a read error. The J gene is TRBJ1-2, the V gene TRBV7-9, with D unresolved. The CDR3 has 9 residues. CDR1 SEHNR and CDR2 FQNEAQ come from the germline V gene (reference sequence). CDR3 sequence: CASNVPSLF. Here the CDR3 DNA reads TGTGCCAGCAATGTACCATCACTCTTC.

The chain has TRBV7-9 and TRBJ2-5, with TRBD1 matching over 9 bases. Germline V gene data show CDR1 as SEHNR and CDR2 as FQNEAQ (reference sequence). This CDR3 is 15 amino acids long. Trimming took 5 bases from V and 2 from J; bases not matched to a gene: 6. As DNA, the CDR3 is TGTGCCAGCAGCCCTCTGGACAGGGGACAAGAGACCCAGTACTTC. Translation: CASSPLDRGQETQYF.

This clone has a handful of counts. The V gene is TRBV29-1, the J gene TRBJ2-5; D is unresolved. Germline CDR1 SQVTM, CDR2 ANQGSEA. The CDR3 spans 11 residues. V shed 7 bases and J shed 3 bases, with 9 bases lying between them. CDR3 bases: TGCAGCGCCGCCCCGGAAGAGACCCAGTACTTC. Translation gives CSAAPEETQYF.

This chain joins TRBV4-2 and TRBJ2-3; TRBD2 agrees at 10 bases. Germline loops: CDR1 LGHNA, CDR2 YNFKEQ. V shed 0 bases, J shed 2 bases, and the junction held 5 bases outside the gene matches. The CDR3 consists of 17 residues. CDR3 nucleotide sequence: TGTGCCAGCAGCCAAGATAGAGCGGGAGGGCCCACAGATACGCAGTATTTT. This codes for CASSQDRAGGPTDTQYF.

V usage is TRBV5-6 and J usage is TRBJ1-2; possibly TRBD1 for D (5 bases). Between the trimmed V and J ends, which lost 2 bases and 4 bases, there was a span of 18 bases. The CDR3 runs to 16 residues. Germline CDR1 reads SGHDT; CDR2 reads YYEEEE. The CDR3 nucleotides read TGTGCCAGCAGCTTCCTAAACCACGGGGCGGCCTATGGCTACACCTTC. Translation: CASSFLNHGAAYGYTF.

This chain connects TRBV4-1 to TRBJ2-7, with D possibly matching TRBD1 (5 bases). Per the germline V gene, CDR1 is MGHRA and CDR2 is YSYEKL. This CDR3 region has 15 residues. V was clipped by 0 bases and J by 3 bases, with 12 bases between them. CDR3 nucleotides: TGCGCCAGCAGCCAAGAGGTCAGGGTTAACTACGAGCAGTACTTC. It specifies CASSQEVRVNYEQYF.

The rearrangement uses TRBV6-5 and TRBJ2-7; no definite D call. Germline CDR1 and CDR2: MNHEY and SVGAGI. The CDR3 totals 13 residues. The V end was cut by 2 bases, the J end by 4 bases, with 9 bases between. The CDR3 spells CASSYNLGYEQYF. In DNA form, the CDR3 reads TGTGCCAGCAGTTACAATTTGGGGTACGAGCAGTACTTC.

This clone was picked up one time. Here the CDR3 DNA reads TGTGCCAGCAGTTCTAAGGGCAGTTGGGAAAAACTGTTTTTT. It codes for CASSSKGSWEKLFF. The chain combines TRBV27 with TRBJ1-4; D is uncertain. The V gene's germline CDR1 is MNHEY and CDR2 SMNVEV (reference sequence). The length of the CDR3 is 14 residues. The V gene lost 4 bases and the J gene lost 8 bases, with 14 bases spanning the gap.

V usage is TRBV29-1 and J usage is TRBJ1-1, with 10 bases lining up with TRBD1. After removal of 1 base from V and 4 bases from J, the junction contained 15 bases not matched to a gene. The CDR3 is made up of 18 amino acids. Germline CDR1 is SQVTM and CDR2 is ANQGSEA. The CDR3 loop is CSVEGRTGTGVKGTEAFF. In DNA form, the CDR3 reads TGCAGCGTTGAAGGGAGAACCGGGACAGGGGTGAAGGGCACTGAAGCTTTCTTT.

This clone has just a few counts. The chain combines TRBV5-4 with TRBJ2-7; perhaps TRBD1 as D (6 bases). This CDR3 has 14 amino acids. The germline V and J ends were trimmed by 5 bases and 4 bases, with 16 bases remaining between them. The germline CDR1 and CDR2 sequences are SGHNT and YYREEE (reference sequence). This CDR3 is CASRKAGEWYEQYF. DNA for the CDR3: TGTGCCAGCAGAAAGGCAGGGGAGTGGTACGAGCAGTACTTC.

V usage is TRBV4-1 and J usage is TRBJ1-1, with D perhaps matching TRBD1 (6 bases). Trimming pared 10 bases from V and 0 bases from J, leaving 15 bases between. CDR1 is MGHRA and CDR2 is YSYEKL in the germline V gene. The CDR3 sequence is 14 residues long. For the CDR3, the DNA is TGCGCCACCACGGCTGAGGGGGTGAACACTGAAGCTTTCTTT. It is translated as CATTAEGVNTEAFF.

This rearrangement joins TRBV2 to TRBJ1-2; D possibly corresponds to TRBD1 (5 bases). The CDR3 is made up of 12 amino acids. CDR1 SNHLY and CDR2 FYNNEI come from the germline V gene. V lost 10 bases to trimming and J lost 3 bases, with 12 bases between them. The DNA for the CDR3 is TGTGCCACCCAGTCAGGGTACTATGGCTACACCTTC. Protein: CATQSGYYGYTF. Looking up the rest from reference TRBV2 and TRBJ1-2 gives the full variable domain: EPEVTQTPSHQVTQMGQEVILRCVPISNHLYFYWYRQILGQKVEFLVSFYNNEISEKSEIFDDQFSVERPDGSNFTLKIRSTKLEDSAMYFCATQSGYYGYTFGSGTRLTVV.

The chain recombines TRBV27 with TRBJ1-2, with D possibly matching TRBD1 (6 bases). Germline V CDR1 and CDR2: MNHEY, SMNVEV (reference sequence). Trimming shortened V by 3 bases and J by 5 bases, and 10 bases separated the two germline ends. The CDR3 is made up of 13 amino acids. The CDR3 loop is CASSFLGAYGYTF. The CDR3 DNA sequence: TGTGCCAGCAGTTTTTTGGGGGCTTATGGCTACACCTTC.

The rearrangement uses TRBV14 and TRBJ2-1; a possible D gene is TRBD2 (5 bases). The germline V and J ends were trimmed by 0 bases and 6 bases, with 12 bases remaining between them. Germline loops: CDR1 SGHDN, CDR2 FVKESK. The CDR3 loop spans 15 amino acids. For the CDR3, the DNA is TGTGCCAGCAGCCAAGATGAGGGTATGGGCAATGAGCAGTTCTTC. Protein product: CASSQDEGMGNEQFF.

The chain carries TRBV18 and TRBJ2-5; 8 nucleotides align to TRBD2. The CDR3 spans 16 residues. Looked up from germline, CDR1 is KGHSH and CDR2 is LQKENI. V shed 3 bases, J shed 5 bases, and the junction held 11 bases outside the gene matches. This CDR3 is CASSPSVGGAWETQYF. CDR3 bases: TGTGCCAGCTCACCGTCAGTCGGGGGGGCCTGGGAGACCCAGTACTTC.

This clone was detected only a few times. Different DNA sequences within this sample yield the same CDR3. This chain connects TRBV29-1 to TRBJ2-2, with D unclear. The CDR3 covers 12 residues. In germline, CDR1 is SQVTM, CDR2 ANQGSEA. With 1 base removed from V and 3 bases from J, the gap between germline ends came to 3 bases. The CDR3 DNA is TGCAGCGTTGAAGTAGACACCGGGGAGCTGTTTTTT. Its translation is CSVEVDTGELFF.

This clone was seen only a few times. The gene calls are TRBV18 and TRBJ2-7; no firm D call. The CDR3 runs 15 residues. The V gene's germline CDR1 is KGHSH and CDR2 LQKENI. V was pared by 0 bases and J by 3 bases, with 12 bases between. The CDR3 region is CASSPPTFSDYEQYF. In nucleotides, the CDR3 is TGTGCCAGCTCACCACCGACCTTTTCCGACTACGAGCAGTACTTC.